Following are 7 T cell receptor beta chains from one sample sequenced in a study of monozygotic twins with inflammatory bowel disease. Reanalyzing the 5' RACE reads, TCRdb keeps one entry per CDR3 protein, without DNA. The sample has roughly 150,000 distinct CDR3 sequences. What was sequenced was blood. Receptors originate from a human donor with ulcerative colitis or Crohn's disease, or a healthy co-twin of an affected twin (not recorded which).

This clonotype is deemed medium-sized by its frequency. The chain employs TRBV29-1 and TRBJ1-1. CDR3 size: 14 residues. Germline V CDR1 and CDR2: SQVTM, ANQGSEA. CDR3 in amino acids: CSVEGARLNTEAFF.

The rearrangement links TRBV5-1 to TRBJ2-2; TCRdb gives TRBD2 as the D gene, but with no DNA this cannot be confirmed. The V gene's germline CDR1 is SGHRS and CDR2 YFSETQ. CDR3 size: 18 residues. CDR3 region: CASSLELAGGRRTGELFF. Filled out from reference TRBV5-1 and TRBJ2-2, the complete variable domain reads KAGVTQTPRYLIKTRGQQVTLSCSPISGHRSVSWYQQTPGQGLQFLFEYFSETQRNKGNFPGRFSGRQFSNSRSEMNVSTLELGDSALYLCASSLELAGGRRTGELFFGEGSRLTVL.

The J gene is TRBJ2-1, the V gene TRBV30; without DNA, the TCRdb call of TRBD2 cannot be checked. CDR3 length: 14 amino acids. Germline V gene data show CDR1 as GTSNPN and CDR2 as SVGIG (reference sequence). CDR3 region: CAWRAGLAYDEQFF.

The rearrangement joins TRBV20-1 to TRBJ2-7. The length of the CDR3 is 13 residues. Germline V gene data show CDR1 as DFQATT and CDR2 as SNEGSKA (reference sequence). The CDR3 here is CSASLGNAYEQYF.

The chain couples TRBV9 to TRBJ2-2; TCRdb reports TRBD1, a call that lacks DNA to check it against. This CDR3 contains 16 residues. The germline gives CDR1 SGDLS, CDR2 YYNGEE. This CDR3 is CASSVGTGLYTGELFF.

This chain links TRBV7-2 with TRBJ2-1; TCRdb's D gene call, TRBD1, goes unchecked for lack of DNA. The CDR3 totals 14 residues. Germline CDR1 is SGHTA and CDR2 is FQGNSA. Here the CDR3 reads CASSSWTGGHEQFF.

The chain has TRBV10-3 and TRBJ2-7; the D gene TCRdb calls, TRBD1, cannot be checked with no DNA. Per the germline V gene, CDR1 is ENHRY and CDR2 is SYGVKD. This CDR3 contains 14 residues. CDR3 sequence: CAISGFGQFSEQYF.